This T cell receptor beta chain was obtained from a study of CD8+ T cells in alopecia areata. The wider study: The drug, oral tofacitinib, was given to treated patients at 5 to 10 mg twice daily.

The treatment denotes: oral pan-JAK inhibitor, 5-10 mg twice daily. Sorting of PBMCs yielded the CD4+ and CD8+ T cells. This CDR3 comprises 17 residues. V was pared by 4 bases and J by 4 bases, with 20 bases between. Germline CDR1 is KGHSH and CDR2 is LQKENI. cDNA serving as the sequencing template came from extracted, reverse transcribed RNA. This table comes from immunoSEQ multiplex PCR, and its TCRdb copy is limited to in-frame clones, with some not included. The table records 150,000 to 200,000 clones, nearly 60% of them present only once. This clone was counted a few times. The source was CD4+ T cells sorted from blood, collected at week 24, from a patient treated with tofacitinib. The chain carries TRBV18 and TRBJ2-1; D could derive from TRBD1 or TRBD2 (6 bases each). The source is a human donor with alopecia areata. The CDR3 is CASSLSTGRILYNEQFF. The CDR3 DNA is TGTGCCAGCTCACTGTCTACAGGGAGGATCTTGTACAATGAGCAGTTCTTC.